The 2 T cell receptor beta chains given below trace back to one sample, sequenced in a study of vaccination and CD4 T cells after COVID-19. Antigen specificity for these receptors is unknown. Noted treatment: approximately 11-day PBMC culture with coronavirus spike peptide pools or control peptides (ViraFEST assay). The collection of CD4+ T cells from the unexposed donor took place before the COVID-19 pandemic (2011-2018). With the Oncomine TCR Beta short-read assay, DNA from cultured CD4+ T cells was sequenced. MiXCR was run by TCRdb on the PCR reads, yielding one entry per CDR3 protein. This table has roughly 8,700 distinct CDR3 sequences, 48% appearing once. Sequencing input: CD4+ T cells from blood, cultured in vitro. These receptors all stem from a human donor in good health.

This rearrangement joins TRBV27 to TRBJ2-1, with TRBD1 as a possible D gene (5 bases). This CDR3 has 16 residues. Germline V gene data show CDR1 as MNHEY and CDR2 as SMNVEV (reference sequence). V lost 2 bases and J lost 8, with 19 bases in between. The CDR3 loop reads CASSLTSNQGRDEQFF. CDR3 coding DNA: TGTGCCAGCAGTTTAACCAGCAACCAGGGAAGGGATGAGCAGTTCTTC.

The chain joins TRBV12-3 or TRBV12-4 to TRBJ2-7, with TRBD1 matching over 8 bases. The CDR3 has 15 residues. V shed 5 bases and J 3 bases; nucleotides not matched to a gene: 9. The CDR3 sequence: CASSPYRTGSYEQYF. CDR3 nucleotide sequence: TGTGCCAGCAGTCCCTACCGGACAGGGAGCTACGAGCAGTACTTC.